A selection of T cell receptor beta chains follows, all from one sample in a study of Ad26.COV2.S vaccination and SARS-CoV-2 variants. Assay used: immunoSEQ multiplex PCR; TCRdb lists only in-frame clones, some missing. The sample holds approximately 280,000 clones, around 87% seen once. Source: peripheral blood, taken in a trial of Ad26.COV2.S vaccine versus placebo. The receptors shown here come from a person between 18 and 60 years old who received the Ad26.COV2.S COVID-19 vaccine or a placebo. CDR3s include the opening cysteine and the closing phenylalanine or tryptophan. Each record gives: V gene, clone size, J gene, CDR3 length, D gene, CDR3 DNA, CDR3 protein. The D gene is left open where the match is weak. Size tells how often a clone was seen (once, few, many) or the class of an expanded clone, and some rows leave it out.

v_gene: TRBV2
abundance: once
j_gene: TRBJ2-5
len: 14
d_gene: -
CDR3nt: TGTGCCAGCAGTGAAGCGCTAAGGTACCAGACCCAGTACTTC
CDR3aa: CASSEALRYQTQYF

v_gene: TRBV2
abundance: -
j_gene: TRBJ1-2
len: 13
d_gene: -
CDR3nt: TGTGCCAGCTCGCATAAGGACCAGTATGGCTACACCTTC
CDR3aa: CASSHKDQYGYTF

v_gene: TRBV15
abundance: once
j_gene: TRBJ1-1
len: 15
d_gene: TRBD1
CDR3nt: TGTGCCACCATCACAGGGGGGTCCGTTGGAACTGAAGCTTTCTTT
CDR3aa: CATITGGSVGTEAFF

v_gene: TRBV6-1
abundance: -
j_gene: TRBJ1-5
len: 15
d_gene: TRBD1
CDR3nt: TGTGCCAGCAGGCGCCCGGGACAGGGAGTTCAGCCCCAGCATTTT
CDR3aa: CASRRPGQGVQPQHF

v_gene: TRBV5-4
abundance: -
j_gene: TRBJ2-7
len: 13
d_gene: TRBD1
CDR3nt: TGTGCCACCCTGGACAGGGGGCTAGACGAGCAGTACTTC
CDR3aa: CATLDRGLDEQYF

v_gene: TRBV2
abundance: -
j_gene: TRBJ2-4
len: 17
d_gene: TRBD1
CDR3nt: TGTGCCAGCGCCAGGACAGGGGGAGTGACGGCCAAAAACATTCAGTACTTC
CDR3aa: CASARTGGVTAKNIQYF

v_gene: TRBV11-2
abundance: once
j_gene: TRBJ2-1
len: 13
d_gene: -
CDR3nt: TGTGCCAGCAGCTTAGAGTTGATACCCCTCCAGTTCTTC
CDR3aa: CASSLELIPLQFF

v_gene: TRBV14
abundance: -
j_gene: TRBJ1-1
len: 13
d_gene: -
CDR3nt: TGTGCCAGCAGCCGAGACCTGAACACTGAAGCTTTCTTT
CDR3aa: CASSRDLNTEAFF

v_gene: TRBV7-2
abundance: -
j_gene: TRBJ1-6
len: 15
d_gene: -
CDR3nt: TGTGCCAGCAGCTTAAATAGACAGAATAATTCACCCCTCCACTTT
CDR3aa: CASSLNRQNNSPLHF

v_gene: TRBV19
abundance: once
j_gene: TRBJ1-1
len: 11
d_gene: TRBD1
CDR3nt: TGTGCCATCCCGGACAGGGCTGAAGCTTTCTTT
CDR3aa: CAIPDRAEAFF

v_gene: TRBV15
abundance: -
j_gene: TRBJ2-1
len: 15
d_gene: -
CDR3nt: TGTGCCACCAGCAGAGACGTGGGGTCCTACAATGAGCAGTTCTTC
CDR3aa: CATSRDVGSYNEQFF

v_gene: TRBV7-9
abundance: -
j_gene: TRBJ1-6
len: 12
d_gene: -
CDR3nt: TGTGCCAGCAGCTTAGAAGCGTCACCCCTCCACTTT
CDR3aa: CASSLEASPLHF

v_gene: TRBV18
abundance: -
j_gene: TRBJ2-1
len: 15
d_gene: TRBD1
CDR3nt: TGTGCCAGCTCACCGGGGGGGACAGGGGTGAGAGAGCAGTTCTTC
CDR3aa: CASSPGGTGVREQFF

v_gene: TRBV3-1/TRBV3-2
abundance: -
j_gene: TRBJ2-1
len: 16
d_gene: TRBD1
CDR3nt: TGTGCCAGCAGCCAAGACCGGCCAGGGGGCGGGGATGAGCAGTTCTTC
CDR3aa: CASSQDRPGGGDEQFF

v_gene: TRBV30
abundance: -
j_gene: TRBJ1-1
len: 14
d_gene: -
CDR3nt: TGTGCCTGGAGTCGGGACCGTCTGAACACTGAAGCTTTCTTT
CDR3aa: CAWSRDRLNTEAFF

v_gene: TRBV7-2
abundance: -
j_gene: TRBJ1-1
len: 13
d_gene: -
CDR3nt: TGTGCCAGCAGCTCCCCGGACAGCCCTGAAGCTTTCTTT
CDR3aa: CASSSPDSPEAFF

v_gene: TRBV2
abundance: -
j_gene: TRBJ2-1
len: 10
d_gene: -
CDR3nt: TGTGCCAGCAGTAACAATGAGCAGTTCTTC
CDR3aa: CASSNNEQFF

v_gene: TRBV5-1
abundance: -
j_gene: TRBJ2-7
len: 13
d_gene: -
CDR3nt: TGCGCCAGCCGCCAGCGGTCAAACTACGAGCAGTACTTC
CDR3aa: CASRQRSNYEQYF

v_gene: TRBV5-1
abundance: -
j_gene: TRBJ2-5
len: 14
d_gene: -
CDR3nt: TGCGCCAGCAGAATGACGGGAGTTGTTGAGACCCAGTACTTC
CDR3aa: CASRMTGVVETQYF

v_gene: TRBV5-5
abundance: -
j_gene: TRBJ1-3
len: 16
d_gene: -
CDR3nt: TGTGCCAGCAGCGCACGGGAGGGACTAGGGGGAAACACCATATATTTT
CDR3aa: CASSAREGLGGNTIYF

v_gene: TRBV6-2/TRBV6-3
abundance: -
j_gene: TRBJ1-6
len: 14
d_gene: -
CDR3nt: TGTGCCAGCAGCTCTCGCCCTACGGTGTCACCCCTCCACTTT
CDR3aa: CASSSRPTVSPLHF

v_gene: TRBV7-8
abundance: -
j_gene: TRBJ1-3
len: 17
d_gene: TRBD1
CDR3nt: TGTGCCAGCAGCTTAGACGGGACAGGGGGCTCTGGAAACACCATATATTTT
CDR3aa: CASSLDGTGGSGNTIYF

v_gene: TRBV7-2
abundance: -
j_gene: TRBJ1-4
len: 15
d_gene: TRBD1
CDR3nt: TGTGCCAGCAGCCAACCGGGACAGGGAAGGGAAAAACTGTTTTTT
CDR3aa: CASSQPGQGREKLFF

v_gene: TRBV6-5
abundance: -
j_gene: TRBJ1-4
len: 13
d_gene: -
CDR3nt: TGTGCCAGTCGCGACAGGAGTTTTGAAAAACTGTTTTTT
CDR3aa: CASRDRSFEKLFF

v_gene: TRBV2
abundance: -
j_gene: TRBJ1-4
len: 15
d_gene: -
CDR3nt: TGTGCCAGCAGTGGCGAGGGAGCCCCTAATGAAAAACTGTTTTTT
CDR3aa: CASSGEGAPNEKLFF

v_gene: TRBV4-1
abundance: -
j_gene: TRBJ2-7
len: 18
d_gene: TRBD1
CDR3nt: TGCGCCAGCAGCCAGACTTTCGGACAGGGGGCTGGCTCCTACGAGCAGTACTTC
CDR3aa: CASSQTFGQGAGSYEQYF

v_gene: TRBV25-1
abundance: -
j_gene: TRBJ1-1
len: 12
d_gene: -
CDR3nt: TGTGCCAGCAGTGAAACTTACACTGAAGCTTTCTTT
CDR3aa: CASSETYTEAFF

v_gene: TRBV5-4
abundance: -
j_gene: TRBJ2-5
len: 14
d_gene: TRBD2
CDR3nt: TGTGCCAGCAGCTTGGGGACTAGGCAAGAGACCCAGTACTTC
CDR3aa: CASSLGTRQETQYF

v_gene: TRBV7-8
abundance: -
j_gene: TRBJ1-5
len: 12
d_gene: -
CDR3nt: TGTGCCAGCAGCCCAACCAATCAGCCCCAGCATTTT
CDR3aa: CASSPTNQPQHF

v_gene: TRBV5-8
abundance: -
j_gene: TRBJ1-6
len: 17
d_gene: TRBD1
CDR3nt: TGTGCCAGCAGCTTAATGTTGACGACAGGGAATTACTCACCCCTCCACTTT
CDR3aa: CASSLMLTTGNYSPLHF

v_gene: TRBV7-8
abundance: -
j_gene: TRBJ1-2
len: 15
d_gene: -
CDR3nt: TGTGCCAGCAGCTTAGCGTCCGGGTTTAACTATGGCTACACCTTC
CDR3aa: CASSLASGFNYGYTF

v_gene: TRBV6-5
abundance: -
j_gene: TRBJ1-2
len: 15
d_gene: -
CDR3nt: TGTGCCAGCAGTTACAGGCAGGGACTTAACTATGGCTACACCTTC
CDR3aa: CASSYRQGLNYGYTF

v_gene: TRBV4-1
abundance: -
j_gene: TRBJ1-2
len: 15
d_gene: TRBD1
CDR3nt: TGCGCCAGCAGCCAACCCGACAGGGAGAACTATGGCTACACCTTC
CDR3aa: CASSQPDRENYGYTF

v_gene: TRBV24-1
abundance: -
j_gene: TRBJ1-5
len: 13
d_gene: -
CDR3nt: TGTGCCACCAGTGATTTATCTGGGCAGCCCCAGCATTTT
CDR3aa: CATSDLSGQPQHF

v_gene: TRBV5-4
abundance: -
j_gene: TRBJ1-1
len: 14
d_gene: -
CDR3nt: TGTGCCAGCAGCTTGGGGAGGGGGTCCGATGAAGCTTTCTTT
CDR3aa: CASSLGRGSDEAFF

v_gene: TRBV19
abundance: -
j_gene: TRBJ1-3
len: 15
d_gene: -
CDR3nt: TGTGCCAGTAGTATACCCCGGAGCTCTGGAAACACCATATATTTT
CDR3aa: CASSIPRSSGNTIYF

v_gene: TRBV29-1
abundance: -
j_gene: TRBJ1-4
len: 12
d_gene: -
CDR3nt: TGCAGCGTTGGAACGGGGGCGGAAAAACTGTTTTTT
CDR3aa: CSVGTGAEKLFF

v_gene: TRBV7-9
abundance: -
j_gene: TRBJ2-3
len: 13
d_gene: -
CDR3nt: TGTGCCAGCAGCCAATTAGGAGCAGATACGCAGTATTTT
CDR3aa: CASSQLGADTQYF

v_gene: TRBV9
abundance: -
j_gene: TRBJ2-2
len: 16
d_gene: TRBD2
CDR3nt: TGTGCCAGCAGCGTAGGTGGACTAGCTTCAACCGGGGAGCTGTTTTTT
CDR3aa: CASSVGGLASTGELFF

v_gene: TRBV7-8
abundance: -
j_gene: TRBJ2-2
len: 15
d_gene: -
CDR3nt: TGTGCCAGCAGCGTGACAGTGGGAGCGGCCGGGGAGCTGTTTTTT
CDR3aa: CASSVTVGAAGELFF

v_gene: TRBV7-9
abundance: -
j_gene: TRBJ2-3
len: 14
d_gene: -
CDR3nt: TGTGCCAGCAGCCCCTCGGTGGACACAGATACGCAGTATTTT
CDR3aa: CASSPSVDTDTQYF

v_gene: TRBV11-1
abundance: once
j_gene: TRBJ1-1
len: 16
d_gene: TRBD1
CDR3nt: TGTGCCAGCAGCTTAGCGGAGGGACAGGGCACTCCTGAAGCTTTCTTT
CDR3aa: CASSLAEGQGTPEAFF

v_gene: TRBV6-5
abundance: -
j_gene: TRBJ2-7
len: 16
d_gene: -
CDR3nt: TGTGCCAGCAGTTATTCCATGACAGGTTACTCCTACGAGCAGTACTTC
CDR3aa: CASSYSMTGYSYEQYF

v_gene: TRBV5-1
abundance: -
j_gene: TRBJ2-3
len: 16
d_gene: -
CDR3nt: TGCGCCAGCAGCTTGGAATGGGGACCTCCCGTAGATACGCAGTATTTT
CDR3aa: CASSLEWGPPVDTQYF

v_gene: TRBV28
abundance: -
j_gene: TRBJ2-5
len: 14
d_gene: TRBD1
CDR3nt: TGTGCCAGCAGGCCGACAGGGGCCAGGGAGACCCAGTACTTC
CDR3aa: CASRPTGARETQYF

v_gene: TRBV5-1
abundance: once
j_gene: TRBJ1-1
len: 13
d_gene: -
CDR3nt: TGCGCCAGCAGGGTAAGCATGAACACTGAAGCTTTCTTT
CDR3aa: CASRVSMNTEAFF

v_gene: TRBV14
abundance: -
j_gene: TRBJ2-7
len: 14
d_gene: -
CDR3nt: TGTGCCAGCAGCCAAGGGTTTCGGGGATACGAGCAGTACTTC
CDR3aa: CASSQGFRGYEQYF

v_gene: TRBV11-2
abundance: -
j_gene: TRBJ1-1
len: 15
d_gene: -
CDR3nt: TGTGCCAGCAGCTTAGTGGGCACTAGGAACACTGAAGCTTTCTTT
CDR3aa: CASSLVGTRNTEAFF

v_gene: TRBV5-1
abundance: -
j_gene: TRBJ1-2
len: 16
d_gene: -
CDR3nt: TGCGCCAGCAGCGCTACCTCAGGGGTCCAGGTCTATGGCTACACCTTC
CDR3aa: CASSATSGVQVYGYTF

v_gene: TRBV5-1
abundance: -
j_gene: TRBJ2-3
len: 14
d_gene: -
CDR3nt: TGCGCCAGCACCATGGGGGGAAGCACAGATACGCAGTATTTT
CDR3aa: CASTMGGSTDTQYF

v_gene: TRBV5-1
abundance: -
j_gene: TRBJ1-4
len: 17
d_gene: -
CDR3nt: TGCGCCAGCAGCTTGGGGGGACTTACTAAGCCGAATGAAAAACTGTTTTTT
CDR3aa: CASSLGGLTKPNEKLFF

v_gene: TRBV29-1
abundance: once
j_gene: TRBJ2-7
len: 14
d_gene: TRBD1
CDR3nt: TGCAGCGTTGGTGGGACAGGGGGACTTTACGAGCAGTACTTC
CDR3aa: CSVGGTGGLYEQYF

v_gene: TRBV5-6
abundance: -
j_gene: TRBJ2-2
len: 17
d_gene: -
CDR3nt: TGTGCCAGCAGCCGGGTCGGACGTATCGATGCCACCGGGGAGCTGTTTTTT
CDR3aa: CASSRVGRIDATGELFF